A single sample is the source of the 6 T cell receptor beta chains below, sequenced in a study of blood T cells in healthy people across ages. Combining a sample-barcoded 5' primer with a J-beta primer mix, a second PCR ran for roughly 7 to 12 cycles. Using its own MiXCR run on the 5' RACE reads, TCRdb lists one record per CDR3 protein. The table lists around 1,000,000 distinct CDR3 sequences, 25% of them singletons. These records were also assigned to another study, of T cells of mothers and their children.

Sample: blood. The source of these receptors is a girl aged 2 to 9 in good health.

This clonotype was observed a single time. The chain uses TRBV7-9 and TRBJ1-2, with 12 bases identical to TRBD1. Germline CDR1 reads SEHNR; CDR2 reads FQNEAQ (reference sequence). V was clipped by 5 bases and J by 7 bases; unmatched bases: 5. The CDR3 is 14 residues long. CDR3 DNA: TGTGCCAGCAGCCAGGGACAGGGGGCAAGTGGCTACACCTTC. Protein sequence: CASSQGQGASGYTF.

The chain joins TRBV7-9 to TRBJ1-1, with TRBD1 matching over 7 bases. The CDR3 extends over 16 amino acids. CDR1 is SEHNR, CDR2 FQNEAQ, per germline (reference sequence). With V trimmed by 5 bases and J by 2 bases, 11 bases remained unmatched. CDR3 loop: CASSGTGDLGNTEAFF. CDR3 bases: TGTGCCAGCAGCGGAACAGGGGACCTAGGAAACACTGAAGCTTTCTTT. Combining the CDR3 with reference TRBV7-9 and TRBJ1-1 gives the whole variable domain DTGVSQNPRHKITKRGQNVTFRCDPISEHNRLYWYRQTLGQGPEFLTYFQNEAQLEKSRLLSDRFSAERPKGSFSTLEIQRTEQGDSAMYLCASSGTGDLGNTEAFFGQGTRLTVV.

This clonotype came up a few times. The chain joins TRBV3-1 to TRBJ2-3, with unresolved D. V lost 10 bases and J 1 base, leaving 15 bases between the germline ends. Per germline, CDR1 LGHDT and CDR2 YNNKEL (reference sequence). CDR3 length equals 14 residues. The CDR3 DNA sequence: TGTGCCACCCAACTCGTCCCCGGCACAGATACGCAGTATTTT. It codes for CATQLVPGTDTQYF.

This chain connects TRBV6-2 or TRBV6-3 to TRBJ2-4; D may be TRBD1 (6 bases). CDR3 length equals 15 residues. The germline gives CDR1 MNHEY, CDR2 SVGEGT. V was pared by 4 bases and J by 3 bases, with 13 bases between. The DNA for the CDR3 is TGTGCCAGCAGTTCGCTGGACAGCGACAAAAACATTCAGTACTTC. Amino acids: CASSSLDSDKNIQYF.

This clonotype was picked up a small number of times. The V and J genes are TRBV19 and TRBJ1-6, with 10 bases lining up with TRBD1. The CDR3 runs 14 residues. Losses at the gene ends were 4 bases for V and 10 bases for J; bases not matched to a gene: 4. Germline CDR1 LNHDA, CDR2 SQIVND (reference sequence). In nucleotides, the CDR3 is TGTGCCAGTAGTACGGGACAGGGGAGATCACCCCTCCACTTT. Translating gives CASSTGQGRSPLHF. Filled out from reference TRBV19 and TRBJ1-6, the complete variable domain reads DGGITQSPKYLFRKEGQNVTLSCEQNLNHDAMYWYRQDPGQGLRLIYYSQIVNDFQKGDIAEGYSVSREKKESFPLTVTSAQKNPTAFYLCASSTGQGRSPLHFGNGTRLTVT.

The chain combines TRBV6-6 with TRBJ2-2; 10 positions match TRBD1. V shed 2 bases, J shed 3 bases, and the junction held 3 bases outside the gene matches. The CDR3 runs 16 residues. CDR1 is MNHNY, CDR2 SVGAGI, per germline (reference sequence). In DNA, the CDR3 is TGTGCCAGCAGTTACGACAGGGGGCATTACACCGGGGAGCTGTTTTTT. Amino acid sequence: CASSYDRGHYTGELFF.